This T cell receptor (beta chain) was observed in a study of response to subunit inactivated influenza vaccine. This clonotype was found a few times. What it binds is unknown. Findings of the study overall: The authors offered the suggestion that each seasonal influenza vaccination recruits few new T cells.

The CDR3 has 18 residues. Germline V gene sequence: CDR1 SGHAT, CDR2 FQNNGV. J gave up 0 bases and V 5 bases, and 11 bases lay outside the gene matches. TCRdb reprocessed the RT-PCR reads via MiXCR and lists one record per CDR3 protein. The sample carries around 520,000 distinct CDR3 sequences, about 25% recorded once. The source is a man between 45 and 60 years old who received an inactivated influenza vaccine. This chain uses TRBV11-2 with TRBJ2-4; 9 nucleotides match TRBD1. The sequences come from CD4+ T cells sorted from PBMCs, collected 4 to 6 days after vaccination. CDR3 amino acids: CASSPRTGDPIAKNIQYF. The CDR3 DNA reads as TGTGCCAGCAGCCCAAGGACAGGGGACCCCATAGCCAAAAACATTCAGTACTTC.